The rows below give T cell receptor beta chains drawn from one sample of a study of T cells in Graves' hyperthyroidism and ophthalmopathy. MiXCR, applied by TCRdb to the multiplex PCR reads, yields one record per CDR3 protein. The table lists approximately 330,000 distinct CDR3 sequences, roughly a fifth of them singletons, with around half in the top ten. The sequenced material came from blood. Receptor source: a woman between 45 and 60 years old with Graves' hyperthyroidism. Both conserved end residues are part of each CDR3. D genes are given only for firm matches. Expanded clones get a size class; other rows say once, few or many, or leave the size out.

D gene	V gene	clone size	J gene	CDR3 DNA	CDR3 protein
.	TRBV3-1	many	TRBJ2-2	TGTGCCAGCAGCCAAAAGTGGGAGCTGTTTTTT	CASSQKWELFF
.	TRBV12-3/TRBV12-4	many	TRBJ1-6	TGTGCCAGCGGATTGGGGGCGGCGGATTCACCCCTCCACTTT	CASGLGAADSPLHF
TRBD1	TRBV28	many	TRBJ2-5	TGTGCCAGCAGTTTACCTCTACCGGGACAGCAAGAGACCCAGTACTTC	CASSLPLPGQQETQYF
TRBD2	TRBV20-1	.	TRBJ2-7	TGCAGTGCTAGAGTCGAGAACCCGGGACTAGCGGGAGGATACGAGCAGTACTTC	CSARVENPGLAGGYEQYF
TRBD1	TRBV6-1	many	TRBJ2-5	TGTGCCAGCGAGGACAGGGGTCTTGGGACCCAGTACTTC	CASEDRGLGTQYF
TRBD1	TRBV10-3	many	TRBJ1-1	TGTGCCATCAAAGGACAGGATCTTGAAGCTTTCTTT	CAIKGQDLEAFF
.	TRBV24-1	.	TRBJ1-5	TGTGCCACCAGTGATTTGCCCAATCAGCCCCAGCATTTT	CATSDLPNQPQHF
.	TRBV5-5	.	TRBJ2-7	TGTGCCAGCAGCTTGGGGGCGGGCCGGTATGTGCAGTACTTC	CASSLGAGRYVQYF
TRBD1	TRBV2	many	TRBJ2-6	TGTGCCAGCACCGGACAGGGGTCTGGGGCCAACGTCCTGACTTTC	CASTGQGSGANVLTF
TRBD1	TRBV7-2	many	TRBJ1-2	TGTGCCAGCAGCTTAGTATTAGGTCAGGGGGTCAATGGCTACACCTTC	CASSLVLGQGVNGYTF
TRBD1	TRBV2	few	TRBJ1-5	TGTGCCAGCAGGAGACCGGACAGGGTGTCCCAGCATTTT	CASRRPDRVSQHF
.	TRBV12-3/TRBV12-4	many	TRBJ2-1	TGTGCCAGCAGTTTCGGCGGGCAAAGGGGGGAGCAGTTCTTC	CASSFGGQRGEQFF
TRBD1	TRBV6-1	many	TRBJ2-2	TGTGCCAGCAGGTCGACAGGGGGGACCGGGGAGCTGTTTTTT	CASRSTGGTGELFF
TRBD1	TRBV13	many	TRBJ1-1	TGTGCCAGCAGCTACCGGACAGGGACGAACACTGAAGCTTTCTTT	CASSYRTGTNTEAFF
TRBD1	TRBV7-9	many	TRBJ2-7	TGTGCCAGCAGCAGACAGGGGCGCGGGGAGCAGTACTTC	CASSRQGRGEQYF
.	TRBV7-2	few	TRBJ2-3	TGTGCCAGCAGCTTTCTTTCTGGCGGGGCGGGTACGCAGTATTTT	CASSFLSGGAGTQYF
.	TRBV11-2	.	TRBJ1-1	TGTGCCAGCAGGGCCGGGACACTTAGCCGGGACACTGAAGCTTTCTTT	CASRAGTLSRDTEAFF
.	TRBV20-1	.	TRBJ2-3	TGCAGTGTTCTAGTGGAGGCGCGCACAGATACGCAGTATTTT	CSVLVEARTDTQYF
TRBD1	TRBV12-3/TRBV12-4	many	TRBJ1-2	TGTGCCAGCAGCCGAGGGACAGGGTATGGCTACACCTTC	CASSRGTGYGYTF
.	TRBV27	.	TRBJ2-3	TGTGCCAGCAGTTTCTTAGGGAAGGGAAACCAAACAGATACGCAGTATTTT	CASSFLGKGNQTDTQYF
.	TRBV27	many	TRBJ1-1	TGTGCCAGCAGTAGGGGACATTCTGAAGCTTTCTTT	CASSRGHSEAFF
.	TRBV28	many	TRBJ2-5	TGTGCCAGCAGTTTACTGGGAGATCGGCAAGAGACCCAGTACTTC	CASSLLGDRQETQYF
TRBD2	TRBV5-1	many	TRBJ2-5	TGCGCCAGCAGCCGACCCCCGTGGCGGGAGGACCAAGAGACCCAGTACTTC	CASSRPPWREDQETQYF
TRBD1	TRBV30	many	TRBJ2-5	TGTGCCTGGAGTTCACAGGGGGTGGAGACCCAGTACTTC	CAWSSQGVETQYF